A selection of T cell receptor beta chains follows, all from one sample in a study of vaccination effects on CD4 cells after COVID-19. Antigens of these TCRs are unknown. This table comes from immunoSEQ multiplex PCR, and its TCRdb copy is limited to in-frame clones, with some not included. Of about 55,000 clones in the sample, more than 60% are singletons; the top ten hold around 17%. The material sequenced was CD4+ T cells from PBMCs cultured with SARS-CoV-2 spike peptides, taken before COVID-19 vaccination. Receptors originate from a human donor who received a COVID-19 vaccine. Both conserved end residues are part of each CDR3. The D gene is left open where the match is weak. Clone sizes are given selectively: once, few, many, or a class where the clone is expanded.

length	D	size	J	V	CDR3	DNA
14	NA	NA	TRBJ2-7	TRBV30	CAWTTGISSYEQYF	TGTGCCTGGACGACCGGGATCTCATCCTACGAGCAGTACTTC
15	NA	once	TRBJ1-1	TRBV4-1	CASSQDRVGNTEAFF	TGCGCCAGCAGCCAAGATAGGGTTGGGAACACTGAAGCTTTCTTT
16	TRBD2	NA	TRBJ2-5	TRBV7-7	CASSPSGLAGGETQYF	TGTGCTAGCAGCCCATCGGGACTAGCGGGAGGGGAGACCCAGTACTTC
15	TRBD2	few	TRBJ2-5	TRBV3-1/TRBV3-2	CASSLGGGAFEDQYF	TGTGCCAGCAGCTTAGGCGGGGGGGCCTTTGAAGACCAGTACTTC
14	TRBD1	few	TRBJ1-3	TRBV19	CASSRTGMGNTIYF	TGTGCCAGTAGTCGGACAGGGATGGGAAACACCATATATTTT
14	NA	NA	TRBJ1-1	TRBV6-2/TRBV6-3	CASSAGQMNTEAFF	TGTGCCAGCAGTGCAGGACAGATGAACACTGAAGCTTTCTTT
11	NA	NA	TRBJ1-1	TRBV6-2/TRBV6-3	CASSSVGEAFF	TGTGCCAGCAGTTCGGTGGGTGAAGCTTTCTTT
15	TRBD2	NA	TRBJ2-5	TRBV7-9	CASSLGGGREQTQYF	TGTGCCAGCAGCTTAGGCGGCGGGAGGGAACAGACCCAGTACTTC
14	NA	NA	TRBJ1-2	TRBV18	CASSPPLELYGYTF	TGTGCCAGCTCACCACCGCTTGAGCTTTATGGCTACACCTTC
16	NA	NA	TRBJ2-6	TRBV4-1	CASSQTQAAGANVLTF	TGCGCCAGCAGCCAAACCCAGGCCGCGGGGGCCAACGTCCTGACTTTC
15	TRBD2	few	TRBJ2-7	TRBV5-4	CASSSLLAGGYEQYF	TGTGCCAGCAGCTCCCTCCTAGCGGGAGGCTACGAGCAGTACTTC
14	NA	NA	TRBJ2-3	TRBV5-4	CASSAKSSGDTQYF	TGTGCCAGCAGCGCCAAGAGTTCAGGGGATACGCAGTATTTT
13	NA	NA	TRBJ1-2	TRBV7-2	CASSLQGNYGYTF	TGTGCCAGCAGCCTACAGGGAAACTATGGCTACACCTTC
17	NA	once	TRBJ2-3	TRBV29-1	CSAKTGYLSGGTDTQYF	TGCAGCGCTAAAACAGGGTACCTTTCTGGGGGCACAGATACGCAGTATTTT
14	NA	many	TRBJ1-6	TRBV5-1	CASRSPGSHSPLHF	TGCGCCAGCAGGTCTCCAGGGAGCCATTCACCCCTCCACTTT
11	NA	NA	TRBJ2-1	TRBV7-2	CASSLDHEQFF	TGTGCCAGCAGCTTAGATCATGAGCAGTTCTTC
14	TRBD1	NA	TRBJ1-5	TRBV30	CAWSLTGARVAQHF	TGTGCCTGGAGTTTGACAGGGGCTAGAGTAGCCCAGCATTTT
15	NA	NA	TRBJ2-3	TRBV7-2	CASSLRGIRTDTQYF	TGTGCCAGCAGCCTCCGGGGGATTCGCACAGATACGCAGTATTTT
15	NA	NA	TRBJ2-7	TRBV27	CASSLRGQGGYEQYF	TGTGCCAGCAGTTTAAGAGGGCAGGGCGGATACGAGCAGTACTTC
13	NA	once	TRBJ1-3	TRBV19	CASSGTSGNTIYF	TGTGCCAGTAGTGGGACCTCTGGAAACACCATATATTTT
14	NA	NA	TRBJ1-2	TRBV3-1/TRBV3-2	CASSQGGTVLGYTF	TGTGCCAGCAGCCAAGGTGGGACGGTGCTCGGCTACACCTTC
14	NA	NA	TRBJ1-5	TRBV10-3	CAISEWSDNQPQHF	TGTGCCATCAGTGAGTGGTCAGATAATCAGCCCCAGCATTTT
16	NA	NA	TRBJ1-1	TRBV2	CASSEEGRGADTEAFF	TGTGCCAGCAGTGAAGAAGGAAGGGGGGCGGACACTGAAGCTTTCTTT
12	NA	medium-sized	TRBJ1-5	TRBV5-6	CASSRLTQPQHF	TGTGCCAGCAGTCGACTCACTCAGCCCCAGCATTTT
14	NA	NA	TRBJ1-6	TRBV30	CAWSVGAKNSPLHF	TGTGCCTGGAGTGTTGGGGCTAAGAATTCACCCCTCCACTTT
14	NA	NA	TRBJ2-3	TRBV3-1/TRBV3-2	CASSQDGGTSSQYF	TGTGCCAGCAGCCAAGACGGTGGGACATCATCGCAGTATTTT
15	NA	NA	TRBJ2-2	TRBV18	CASSPRLGNTGELFF	TGTGCCAGCTCACCAAGACTGGGAAACACCGGGGAGCTGTTTTTT
14	NA	NA	TRBJ2-2	TRBV7-9	CASSTDRNTGELFF	TGTGCCAGCAGCACAGACAGAAACACCGGGGAGCTGTTTTTT
15	NA	NA	TRBJ2-3	TRBV30	CAWSTKRYLTDTQYF	TGTGCCTGGAGTACAAAGCGGTACCTCACAGATACGCAGTATTTT
12	NA	NA	TRBJ1-2	TRBV6-2/TRBV6-3	CASSYSPYGYTF	TGTGCCAGCAGTTACAGCCCCTATGGCTACACCTTC
14	NA	once	TRBJ1-6	TRBV4-1	CASSQVVSNSPLHF	TGCGCCAGCAGCCAAGTGGTGAGTAATTCACCCCTCCACTTT
16	NA	NA	TRBJ1-2	TRBV28	CASRRSRGQANYGYTF	TGTGCCAGCAGGCGATCCAGGGGTCAAGCTAACTATGGCTACACCTTC
16	NA	NA	TRBJ1-1	TRBV6-6	CASFTPRGRGNTEAFF	TGTGCCAGTTTCACCCCTAGGGGCCGCGGGAACACTGAAGCTTTCTTT
13	NA	NA	TRBJ1-3	TRBV12-3/TRBV12-4	CASSLGTGNTIYF	TGTGCCAGCAGTTTAGGAACTGGAAACACCATATATTTT
13	NA	NA	TRBJ2-2	TRBV6-4	CASSDADTGELFF	TGTGCCAGCAGTGACGCCGACACCGGGGAGCTGTTTTTT
17	NA	NA	TRBJ2-1	TRBV30	CAWSSGSSRTTFDEQFF	TGTGCCTGGAGTTCGGGCTCAAGCAGAACGACCTTCGATGAGCAGTTCTTC
14	NA	NA	TRBJ2-2	TRBV18	CASSPPTNTGELFF	TGTGCCAGCTCACCACCTACCAACACCGGGGAGCTGTTTTTT
14	TRBD2	NA	TRBJ2-1	TRBV27	CASTPSGRMSEQFF	TGTGCCAGCACCCCTAGCGGGAGAATGAGTGAGCAGTTCTTC
12	NA	NA	TRBJ1-2	TRBV28	CASRTSNYGYTF	TGTGCCAGCAGGACAAGCAACTATGGCTACACCTTC
15	TRBD1	NA	TRBJ1-4	TRBV5-1	CASSLTGGFNEKLFF	TGCGCCAGCAGCTTGACAGGGGGTTTTAATGAAAAACTGTTTTTT
14	NA	NA	TRBJ1-2	TRBV11-2	CASSPHVGSYGYTF	TGTGCCAGCAGCCCCCACGTGGGGAGCTATGGCTACACCTTC
14	NA	NA	TRBJ2-7	TRBV3-1/TRBV3-2	CASSQDFQASEQYF	TGTGCCAGCAGCCAAGATTTCCAGGCCTCGGAGCAGTACTTC
11	NA	NA	TRBJ1-2	TRBV20-1	CSAPVGGGYTF	TGCAGTGCTCCAGTGGGTGGTGGCTACACCTTC
11	NA	NA	TRBJ2-5	TRBV12-5	CASGFRRSQYF	TGTGCTAGTGGCTTCCGCCGAAGCCAGTACTTC
13	NA	NA	TRBJ1-1	TRBV2	CAGTGQMNTEAFF	TGTGCCGGAACCGGACAGATGAACACTGAAGCTTTCTTT
16	NA	NA	TRBJ2-1	TRBV2	CASSVSLTVKYNEQFF	TGTGCCAGCAGTGTGAGTTTGACAGTAAAATACAATGAGCAGTTCTTC
15	NA	NA	TRBJ2-7	TRBV18	CASSPPGTVSYEQYF	TGTGCCAGCTCACCACCGGGGACGGTCTCCTACGAGCAGTACTTC
14	NA	NA	TRBJ2-7	TRBV19	CASSRERHHYEQYF	TGTGCCAGTAGTAGAGAGAGACACCACTACGAGCAGTACTTC